Here is one T cell receptor (beta chain) with its context. No antigen is known for it. Base qualities are missing; no much larger clone stands one base away. What this sample's time point label stands for: baseline before first vaccination. Samples from vaccinated people were obtained from the UK trials COV001 and COV002, which included a single-blind randomized controlled phase 2/3 trial of AZD1222 (ChAdOx1 nCoV-19) in healthy adults. Trial participant PBMC samples were collected at day 0 and day 28 after the second dose for TCRbeta chain sequencing. The CDR3 regions of human TCRbeta chains were subjected to immunosequencing. As for the authors' bioinformatics: TCRs in the repertoires were matched against a reference library of SARS-CoV-2-specific TCRs that had been generated with the MIRA antigen-specificity platform. Breadth was defined as the fraction of unique TCRs that were SARS-CoV-2-associated, and depth was defined as the fraction of total T cells that were SARS-CoV-2-associated. Using the MIRA data, each spike-specific TCR was mapped to the spike region that the TCR reacts to and placed in a CD4 or CD8 class. Log10-transformed breadth and depth values were compared by one-way ANOVA with Sidak's multiple comparisons tests. Not all clones reach the TCRdb copy of this immuneACCESS table, which keeps in-frame sequences only. Checked studies attribute under half of the gap to unresolved V genes and leave the rest unexplained. Clone size and the V and J calls come from that table; the DNA yielded D and trimming. The sample table shows 95,000 to 150,000 clones, and around 85% are seen once. The leading ten clones occupy more than 7.5% of the sample.

The record originates from a study of T cell responses to AZD1222 COVID-19 vaccine (dated by TCRdb to the early 2020s). Regarding the study in general: AZD1222 recipients given second doses at about 4 weeks or at about 12 weeks were pooled, since spike-specific TCR depth and breadth were not found to differ between the two schedules. TCR sequencing covered fewer than 250 trial participants: nearly 210 given two doses of AZD1222 and 26 given two doses of MenACWY control vaccine. Enrollment into the trials was organized by age into subgroups of 18-55, 56-69 and 70-plus years, and those subgroups contained roughly 140, 27 and 60 TCR-sequenced participants, respectively.

Findings and caveats that apply to the study as a whole: After two AZD1222 doses, both the breadth and the depth of spike-specific TCRs were significantly higher than at day 0 and than in MenACWY recipients. Participants were mostly white British, with more females than males. The authors suggested clonal diversity may have been underestimated. CD4 TCRs associated with the vaccine covered the entire spike protein, and the dominant responses were in regions 160-218 and 743-854. Nearly half of unique spike-specific TCRs reportedly recognized epitopes outside regions mutated in the B.1.351 and B.1.1.7 variants. Because no day 14 peak-response samples were available, repertoires were characterized only after the peak T cell response. In the small 56-69-year group, the increase in depth fell short of significance, most likely because of low power. Conclusions about previously exposed vaccinees were limited because only 5 or 6 AZD1222 recipients were SARS-CoV-2 seropositive at baseline.

The trim is 3 bases for V and 4 bases for J, with a gap of 12 bases between the germline ends. From the cysteine up to the phenylalanine, the CDR3 has a length of 15 residues. CDR3 DNA only is kept here, 45 bases in frame from base 1. CDR1 and CDR2 are drawn from the germline V gene: SGHNT, YENEEA. Sequenced here: peripheral blood, sampled on day 0 of AZD1222 vaccination. The TCR comes from an adult in good health. The sequence joins TRBV11-3 to TRBJ2-2, with a tentative D gene TRBD2 over 6 matching bases. This receptor carries the CDR3 CASSFGDGGTGELFF. The DNA is TGTGCCAGCAGCTTCGGGGACGGGGGCACCGGGGAGCTGTTTTTT.